The TCR beta chain described here comes from a study of blood T cell repertoires in COVID-19 (dated by TCRdb to about 2020). Regarding the complete study: The collaborator samples originated in the United States, Italy and Spain and spanned the acute and convalescent phases of COVID-19. Samples were obtained from the ongoing ImmuneRACE study (first 160 participants) and from over 1,000 subjects provided by 6 global collaborators. Where HLA class I and class II types were available, the types were taken from metadata supplied by the sample provider, not from assay-based typing. A de-identified subject ID, COVID-19 status, age in years and sex were almost always included in the sample metadata. Subjects who had been exposed to COVID-19, were actively infected with it, or had recovered from it provided the deeply sampled blood TCRbeta repertoires that made up the dataset. A freely available public database, intended as a resource for researchers studying the immune response to SARS-CoV-2, is where the repertoires were released. The material from the prospective study consisted of cDNA or gDNA derived from T cells, B-cell-depleted T cells, or PBMCs. Study-wide conclusions, independent of this receptor: The quantity of clinical and demographic metadata differed by source and by participant and was supplied without curation.

CDR1 is given as SGHAT and CDR2 as FQDESV, both from the germline V gene (reference sequence). From V the trimming removes 3 bases and from J it removes 5 bases, while the gene matches leave 13 bases of the junction unaccounted for. From the cysteine through the phenylalanine, the CDR3 covers 16 amino acids. Only the CDR3 region is kept as DNA, spanning 48 bases read in frame from base 1. Collaborating institutions collected whole blood in K2EDTA tubes following their own protocols. For TCRbeta analysis, collaborators shipped samples as frozen whole blood, isolated PBMCs, or DNA extracted from either of those sample types. TCRbeta CDR3 regions were amplified from genomic DNA by means of the immunoSEQ Assay, a bias-controlled multiplex PCR. Concerning the study's data processing: The number of nucleated cells in each sample was estimated by amplification of reference gene primers within the assay. Sequence reads were collapsed and filtered to measure the absolute abundance of every unique TCRbeta CDR3 rearrangement. For each sample, productive Simpson clonality was calculated as the square root of Simpson's diversity index across productive rearrangements. Here the immuneACCESS table is served through TCRdb, limited to in-frame sequences with V and J called. Missing clones are a known gap in these copies; in checked studies unresolved V genes cover under half, and the rest lacks a known reason. The V and J calls and clone size are taken from that table; D and trimming were inferred from the DNA. For this sample there are approximately 88,000 clones; 75% to 90% appear just once. The ten most abundant clones make up about 19% of the sample.

With respect to this clone: The antigen it binds to is not known. Qualities for individual bases were not recorded, and no much larger clone is one base off.

The TCR originated in a woman of 80 years or more with acute or convalescent COVID-19. Source material: peripheral blood. This chain is built from TRBV11-1 and TRBJ2-7, and 7 junction bases match TRBD1. Here the CDR3 is given as CASSFSRQGKMNEQYF. The nucleotide sequence reads TGTGCCAGCAGCTTCTCACGACAGGGTAAGATGAACGAGCAGTACTTC.